This T cell receptor (beta chain) stems from a study of Graves' ophthalmopathy and Graves' hyperthyroidism. Points from the study as a whole: The 13-signature model separated ophthalmopathy from stable hyperthyroidism at almost 90% sensitivity and approximately 81% specificity.

V was cut by 4 bases and J by 6 bases, with 11 bases left in between. The CDR3 covers 14 residues. In germline, CDR1 is SGHNT, CDR2 YYREEE (reference sequence). This clonotype was seen repeatedly, ten times or more. As yet, its antigen is unknown. The authors amplified TCR beta CDR3 regions, and they did so from RNA transcripts for repertoire sequencing. HTBI primers served in a first-round RT-PCR, which a second-round multiplex PCR followed. TCRdb recomputed calls from the multiplex PCR reads with MiXCR, one row per CDR3 protein. Among hundreds of thousands of distinct CDR3 sequences listed, approximately 21% were seen once.

This receptor was identified in a woman between 18 and 29 years old with stable Graves' hyperthyroidism. Sequencing used peripheral blood. The chain carries TRBV5-4 and TRBJ1-6; D gene uncertain. CDR3 residues: CASSPRTLNSPLHF. The CDR3 nucleotides are TGTGCCAGCAGCCCGAGGACCCTTAATTCACCCCTCCACTTT.